The clone carrying this TCR beta chain was detected only a few times. What it binds is not known. Germline CDR1 MDHEN, CDR2 SYDVKM. The CDR3 covers 12 residues. V lost 7 bases and J lost 7, with 14 bases in between. During its preparation, the TCRbeta library received unique molecular identifiers. TCRdb itself ran the PCR reads through MiXCR, one entry per CDR3 protein. The data hold around 700,000 distinct CDR3 sequences, with around 13% observed a single time. The data stem from a study of T-cell reconstitution after alpha-beta-depleted transplantation in children. The study, taken as a whole, reports: Reportedly, roughly two months post-transplant, alpha-beta T cells arose from several hundred expanded graft clones.

V gene TRBV28 combines with J gene TRBJ2-7; D gene unclear. The sample was PBMCs, taken before TCRalphabeta/CD19-depleted stem cell transplant. The source of this sequence is a girl between 2 and 10 years old with congenital amegakaryocytic thrombocytopenia, due to receive a stem cell transplant. The CDR3 bases are TGTGCCAGCAATGGACCCCATGGGGAGCAGTACTTC. It specifies CASNGPHGEQYF.